Listed below are T cell receptor beta chains from one sample, sequenced in a study of T cell responses to AZD1222 COVID-19 vaccine. Clones were read by immunoSEQ multiplex PCR, and TCRdb kept only the in-frame ones, dropping some. The sample records about 57,000 clones, 75% to 90% being singletons. Specimen: peripheral blood, collected on day 0 of AZD1222 vaccination. These receptors originate from an adult in good health. Each CDR3 is given with its conserved first and last residue. A D gene is named only where the DNA matches it firmly. Clone size is not always given. Where it is, it says once, few, many or a class for expanded clones.

- | TRBJ1-2 | TRBV2 | - | CASSEGSNSGYTF | TGTGCCAGCAGTGAAGGGAGTAACTCTGGCTACACCTTC
TRBD1 | TRBJ1-2 | TRBV4-2 | - | CASSQYSGQALGYTF | TGTGCCAGCAGCCAATATTCGGGACAGGCCCTCGGCTACACCTTC
- | TRBJ2-1 | TRBV24-1 | - | CATSDLLNEQFF | TGTGCCACCAGTGATTTGTTGAATGAGCAGTTCTTC
- | TRBJ1-5 | TRBV28 | once | CASSLVSGARQPQHF | TGTGCCAGCAGTTTAGTATCCGGAGCGAGACAGCCCCAGCATTTT
TRBD1 | TRBJ1-1 | TRBV4-2 | - | CASSQPPGQGMNTEAFF | TGTGCCAGCAGCCAACCTCCTGGACAGGGGATGAACACTGAAGCTTTCTTT
- | TRBJ1-2 | TRBV27 | - | CASSFEDNYGYTF | TGTGCCAGCAGTTTTGAGGACAACTATGGCTACACCTTC
- | TRBJ1-2 | TRBV28 | - | CASSSGYTGSRYGYTF | TGTGCCAGCAGTTCCGGTTACACAGGGTCGCGCTATGGCTACACCTTC
TRBD1 | TRBJ1-2 | TRBV7-9 | few | CASRDRARDYGYTF | TGTGCCAGCAGGGACAGGGCACGGGACTATGGCTACACCTTC
- | TRBJ1-5 | TRBV19 | - | CACGEYSGNDQPQHF | TGTGCCTGCGGAGAGTACTCGGGGAACGACCAGCCCCAGCATTTT
TRBD2 | TRBJ2-2 | TRBV10-3 | once | CAIRPGLARDTGELFF | TGTGCCATCAGGCCGGGACTAGCGCGGGACACCGGGGAGCTGTTTTTT
TRBD1 | TRBJ1-2 | TRBV5-4 | - | CASSFNRGLEGYTF | TGTGCCAGCAGCTTCAACAGGGGGCTCGAGGGCTACACCTTC
- | TRBJ1-1 | TRBV7-6 | - | CASSIVEGTKTFF | TGTGCCAGCAGTATCGTAGAGGGGACAAAAACTTTCTTT
- | TRBJ2-7 | TRBV27 | - | CASSPGSRSGEQYF | TGTGCCAGCTCCCCCGGGAGCCGAAGTGGGGAGCAGTACTTC
- | TRBJ2-1 | TRBV29-1 | - | CSVERQANEQFF | TGCAGCGTTGAGCGTCAGGCCAATGAGCAGTTCTTC
TRBD2 | TRBJ2-1 | TRBV7-2 | once | CASSLGLAEANEQFF | TGTGCCAGCAGCTTAGGACTAGCGGAGGCCAATGAGCAGTTCTTC
- | TRBJ1-2 | TRBV10-3 | - | CAISESGKGYTF | TGTGCCATCAGTGAGTCGGGGAAAGGCTACACCTTC
TRBD1 | TRBJ1-4 | TRBV6-5 | - | CASSSKPQGLGEKLFF | TGTGCCAGCAGTTCGAAACCACAGGGGTTAGGTGAAAAACTGTTTTTT
TRBD1 | TRBJ2-4 | TRBV28 | - | CASSPYPGQTKNIQYF | TGTGCCAGCAGTCCTTACCCGGGACAGACCAAAAACATTCAGTACTTC
TRBD1 | TRBJ1-4 | TRBV10-1 | - | CASRAQGQGNEKLFF | TGCGCCAGCAGGGCCCAAGGACAGGGTAATGAAAAACTGTTTTTT
- | TRBJ1-6 | TRBV6-2/TRBV6-3 | - | CASSFVQRNSPLHF | TGTGCCAGCAGTTTCGTTCAGAGAAATTCACCCCTCCACTTT
- | TRBJ2-5 | TRBV11-2 | - | CASSLDQQAQGQETQYF | TGTGCCAGCAGCTTAGATCAACAAGCTCAGGGGCAAGAGACCCAGTACTTC
TRBD1 | TRBJ2-7 | TRBV28 | - | CASDRVPYEQYF | TGTGCCTCGGACAGGGTCCCCTACGAGCAGTACTTC
- | TRBJ2-7 | TRBV7-3 | - | CASSLRGGITYEQYF | TGTGCCAGCAGCTTAAGGGGCGGGATAACCTACGAGCAGTACTTC
- | TRBJ1-1 | TRBV6-5 | - | CASSYSLGVGTEAFF | TGTGCCAGCAGTTACTCGTTGGGGGTTGGAACTGAAGCTTTCTTT
- | TRBJ2-7 | TRBV27 | few | CASISGPSYEQYF | TGTGCCAGCATCTCTGGGCCCTCCTACGAGCAGTACTTC
- | TRBJ2-4 | TRBV6-5 | once | CASSLDGAKNIQYF | TGTGCCAGCAGCCTAGACGGAGCCAAAAACATTCAGTACTTC
- | TRBJ2-3 | TRBV7-3 | - | CASSLNTGGTDTQYF | TGTGCCAGCAGCTTAAACACGGGAGGCACAGATACGCAGTATTTT
- | TRBJ1-6 | TRBV10-3 | once | CAISESWGKDSPLHF | TGTGCCATCAGTGAGTCCTGGGGAAAAGATTCACCCCTCCACTTT
TRBD2 | TRBJ2-1 | TRBV30 | - | CAWSTGLAGDNGQFF | TGTGCCTGGAGTACCGGACTAGCGGGAGACAATGGGCAGTTCTTC
TRBD2 | TRBJ2-7 | TRBV7-6 | few | CASSLGTTSGFSYEQYF | TGTGCCAGCAGCTTAGGGACCACTAGCGGATTCTCCTACGAGCAGTACTTC
TRBD1 | TRBJ2-7 | TRBV28 | few | CASRNRDRAYEQYF | TGTGCCAGCAGGAACCGGGACAGAGCCTACGAGCAGTACTTC
- | TRBJ1-4 | TRBV27 | once | CASSLRGAWGEKLFF | TGTGCCAGCAGTTTACGGGGGGCGTGGGGTGAAAAACTGTTTTTT
TRBD1 | TRBJ1-2 | TRBV6-5 | - | CASSYSTGDGYTF | TGTGCCAGCAGTTACTCGACAGGGGATGGCTACACCTTC
- | TRBJ1-5 | TRBV19 | - | CASSISGRGYNQPQHF | TGTGCCAGTAGTATTAGCGGGAGGGGGTACAATCAGCCCCAGCATTTT
TRBD1 | TRBJ1-5 | TRBV12-3/TRBV12-4 | few | CASSRDSDQPQHF | TGTGCCAGCTCGAGGGACAGCGATCAGCCCCAGCATTTT
- | TRBJ2-7 | TRBV19 | - | CASSVPGRPYEQYF | TGTGCCAGTAGTGTCCCAGGGAGGCCCTACGAGCAGTACTTC
- | TRBJ1-4 | TRBV7-6 | - | CASSLGDFGNFNEKLFF | TGTGCCAGCAGCTTAGGGGATTTCGGTAATTTTAATGAAAAACTGTTTTTT
TRBD1 | TRBJ2-5 | TRBV19 | - | CASTIGDSKETQYF | TGTGCCAGTACGATCGGGGACAGCAAAGAGACCCAGTACTTC
- | TRBJ2-7 | TRBV3-1/TRBV3-2 | - | CASSLGTRDHEQYF | TGTGCCAGCAGCCTCGGGACCCGTGACCACGAGCAGTACTTC
- | TRBJ1-1 | TRBV4-2 | once | CASSLTVNTEAFF | TGTGCCAGCAGCCTTACAGTTAACACTGAAGCTTTCTTT
TRBD2 | TRBJ2-2 | TRBV4-2 | - | CASSHQGTSGDTGELFF | TGTGCCAGCAGCCACCAGGGGACTAGCGGGGACACCGGGGAGCTGTTTTTT
- | TRBJ1-1 | TRBV19 | - | CASSIGGPPSQAFF | TGTGCCAGTAGTATAGGGGGGCCCCCCAGTCAAGCTTTCTTT
- | TRBJ2-2 | TRBV9 | - | CASSDDVQVSGELFF | TGTGCCAGCAGCGATGACGTACAGGTGTCCGGGGAGCTGTTTTTT
- | TRBJ2-3 | TRBV12-2 | once | CASRSGEGMIDTQYF | TGTGCAAGTCGCTCAGGGGAGGGAATGATAGATACGCAGTATTTT
TRBD2 | TRBJ2-3 | TRBV7-9 | few | CASLSSGRTDTQYF | TGTGCCAGCCTTTCTAGCGGCCGCACAGATACGCAGTATTTT
- | TRBJ1-5 | TRBV7-8 | - | CASSPRRSSGQPQHF | TGTGCCAGCAGCCCGAGACGCAGTTCTGGTCAGCCCCAGCATTTT
- | TRBJ1-1 | TRBV10-3 | few | CAIGAERVNTEAFF | TGTGCCATCGGCGCAGAACGGGTGAACACTGAAGCTTTCTTT
- | TRBJ2-3 | TRBV19 | - | CASSIPGADTQYF | TGTGCCAGTAGTATCCCAGGCGCGGATACGCAGTATTTT
- | TRBJ2-7 | TRBV19 | few | CATTRDLNSYEQYF | TGTGCCACCACTCGGGACCTAAACTCCTACGAGCAGTACTTC
- | TRBJ2-7 | TRBV12-3/TRBV12-4 | - | CASSLIMGYEQYF | TGTGCCAGCAGCCTAATTATGGGTTACGAGCAGTACTTC
- | TRBJ2-1 | TRBV7-3 | - | CASSPDGNNEQFF | TGTGCCAGCAGCCCGGACGGAAACAATGAGCAGTTCTTC
- | TRBJ1-6 | TRBV6-5 | - | CASSPGAGSNSPLHF | TGTGCCAGCAGTCCAGGGGCAGGGAGCAATTCACCCCTCCACTTT
TRBD2 | TRBJ2-7 | TRBV28 | - | CASTSLAGVSYEQYF | TGTGCCAGCACCTCTCTAGCGGGAGTATCCTACGAGCAGTACTTC
- | TRBJ2-7 | TRBV14 | - | CASSQWDGTSYEQYF | TGTGCCAGCAGCCAATGGGACGGGACCTCCTACGAGCAGTACTTC
- | TRBJ1-5 | TRBV28 | - | CASSHRVGWQPQHF | TGTGCCAGCAGCCACAGGGTAGGTTGGCAGCCCCAGCATTTT
- | TRBJ2-5 | TRBV5-4 | - | CASSWNREETQYF | TGTGCCAGCAGCTGGAACCGGGAAGAGACCCAGTACTTC